The clone carrying this T cell receptor (beta chain) was recorded a few times. The data originate from a study of CD8+CD57+ T cells in acquired aplastic anemia. Study in general: CD4+ cell libraries from healthy donors averaged around 11 million reads.

V was cut by 3 bases and J by 9 bases, with 12 bases left in between. The CDR3 runs to 13 residues. Germline CDR1 is SNHLY and CDR2 is FYNNEI. The study profiled TCR beta VDJ and CDR3 using genomic DNA as template. TCRdb fed the reads into MiXCR, producing one record per CDR3 protein. The repertoire holds some 220,000 distinct CDR3 sequences, with approximately 35% as singletons. The material sequenced was sorted CD4+, CD8+, or CD8+CD57+ T cells (not recorded which) from PBMCs. The receptor was isolated from a human donor in good health, serving as a control. The chain recombines TRBV2 with TRBJ2-1, with D unclear. The CDR3 spells CASSELFETEQFF. As DNA, the CDR3 is TGTGCCAGCAGTGAGTTATTCGAGACTGAGCAGTTCTTC.